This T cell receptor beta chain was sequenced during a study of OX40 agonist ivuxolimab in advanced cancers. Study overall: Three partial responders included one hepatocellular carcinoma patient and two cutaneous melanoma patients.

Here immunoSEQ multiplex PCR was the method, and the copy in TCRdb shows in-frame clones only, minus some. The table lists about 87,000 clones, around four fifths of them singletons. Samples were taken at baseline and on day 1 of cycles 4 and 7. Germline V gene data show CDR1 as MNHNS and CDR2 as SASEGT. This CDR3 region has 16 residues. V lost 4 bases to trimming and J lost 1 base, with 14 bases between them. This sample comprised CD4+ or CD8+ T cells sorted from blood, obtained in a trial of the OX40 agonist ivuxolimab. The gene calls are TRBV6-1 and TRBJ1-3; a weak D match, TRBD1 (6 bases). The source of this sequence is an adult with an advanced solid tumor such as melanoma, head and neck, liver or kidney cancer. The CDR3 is CASSAAGVRSGNTIYF. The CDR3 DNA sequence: TGTGCCAGCAGTGCCGCAGGGGTTCGTTCTGGAAACACCATATATTTT.